This T cell receptor (beta chain) was recovered during a study of blood T cell repertoires in COVID-19 (TCRdb year 2020). For the wider study: Samples covering the acute and convalescent phases of COVID-19 were provided by collaborators in the United States, Italy and Spain. HLA class I and class II types, where available, came from metadata supplied by the sample provider rather than from assay-based typing. The material from the prospective study consisted of cDNA or gDNA derived from T cells, B-cell-depleted T cells, or PBMCs. The repertoires were made available in a free public database intended to serve as a resource for research on the immune response to SARS-CoV-2. Samples came from the ongoing ImmuneRACE study (first 160 participants) plus 1,254 subjects from 6 global collaborators. The sample metadata nearly always contained a de-identified subject ID, COVID-19 status, age in years and sex. The dataset comprised deeply sampled blood TCRbeta repertoires from subjects exposed to, actively infected with, or recovered from COVID-19. On the study overall, not on this receptor specifically: Clinical and demographic metadata were provided uncurated, with the amount varying by source and participant.

Each collaborating institution followed its own protocols to collect whole blood in K2EDTA tubes. For TCRbeta analysis, collaborator samples were shipped as frozen whole blood, as isolated PBMCs, or as DNA extracted from either sample type. With regard to this clone: What this receptor recognizes is not known. Base qualities are not recorded, but no much larger clone differs from it by a single base.

TCRbeta CDR3 regions were amplified from genomic DNA using the immunoSEQ Assay, a bias-controlled multiplex PCR. The authors processed their data as follows. Within the assay, amplification of reference gene primers was used to estimate how many nucleated cells each sample contained. To quantify the absolute abundance of each unique TCRbeta CDR3 rearrangement, sequence reads were collapsed and filtered. For each sample, productive Simpson clonality was calculated as the square root of Simpson's diversity index over productive rearrangements. The immuneACCESS repertoire file appears here via TCRdb, limited to in-frame rearrangements. These files lack a portion of the clones; in checked studies, under half of the deficit traces to unresolved V genes, and the cause of the others is not known. V, J and clone size reflect that table, while D and trimming were determined from the DNA. For this sample the table gives roughly 180,000 clones, of which 79% were detected only once. The top ten constitute 17% of the sample.

This clonotype was obtained from a man between 60 and 70 years old with active or convalescent COVID-19. Sequenced: peripheral blood.

The CDR3 corresponds to CASSFLGGMDGYTF. The nucleotide sequence is TGCGCCAGCAGTTTTTTAGGGGGAATGGACGGCTACACCTTC. The chain links TRBV4-3 with TRBJ1-2; TRBD1 is a possible D gene, resting on 6 matching bases. V gives up 6 bases and J gives up 8 bases, and the segment between their germline ends measures 19 bases. CDR3 length: 14 amino acids, cysteine to phenylalanine. The DNA shown is the 42-base CDR3, in frame from base 1. CDR1 and CDR2, per the germline V gene, are LGHNA and YSLEER.